What follows are 3 T cell receptor beta chains derived from one specimen sequenced in a study of blood T cell repertoires in COVID-19. The table came from immunoSEQ multiplex PCR; TCRdb's copy has only in-frame clones and leaves some out. This table holds 470,000 or so clones, approximately 85% found once. The source material was peripheral blood. The receptors stem from a human donor in a cohort sampled during active COVID-19.

The sample holds one count of this clone. The chain couples TRBV9 to TRBJ2-2; the D gene is possibly TRBD2 (6 bases). This CDR3 is built from 16 residues. V lost 4 bases and J 1 base, leaving 14 bases between the germline ends. Looked up from germline, CDR1 is SGDLS and CDR2 is YYNGEE. The CDR3 sequence is CASSLSGRGNTGELFF. The CDR3 coding sequence is TGTGCCAGCAGCCTCAGTGGGCGGGGGAACACCGGGGAGCTGTTTTTT.

The chain uses TRBV11-3 and TRBJ2-7, with 7 bases lining up with TRBD1. The CDR3 totals 13 residues. In germline, CDR1 is SGHNT, CDR2 YENEEA. V shed 5 bases, J shed 2 bases, and the junction held 3 bases outside the gene matches. In nucleotides, the CDR3 is TGTGCCAGCAGCACCCAGGGGGCCTACGAGCAGTACTTC. It specifies CASSTQGAYEQYF. Supplemented by reference TRBV11-3 and TRBJ2-7, the full variable domain reads EAGVVQSPRYKIIEKKQPVAFWCNPISGHNTLYWYLQNLGQGPELLIRYENEEAVDDSQLPKDRFSAERLKGVDSTLKIQPAELGDSAVYLCASSTQGAYEQYFGPGTRLTVT.

The chain employs TRBV4-1 and TRBJ2-5; 11 bases are a match to TRBD1. Germline V gene data show CDR1 as MGHRA and CDR2 as YSYEKL. The trim removed 1 base at V and 5 bases at J, leaving 6 bases unmatched. This CDR3 has 16 residues. CDR3 sequence: CASSQVSDRGLETQYF. In DNA form, the CDR3 reads TGCGCCAGCAGCCAAGTCTCGGACAGGGGGCTGGAGACCCAGTACTTC.